Here is one TCR beta chain with its context. Its antigen is currently unknown. PCR involved 60 Vbeta and 13 Jbeta primers. Some clones are missing from TCRdb's copy, which holds only in-frame ones; the method was immunoSEQ multiplex PCR. The table records 150,000 to 200,000 clones, roughly 8.7% of them present only once. The sample is drawn from a study of cytomegalovirus exposure and HLA in healthy donors. Germline assignment: CDR1 SGHAT and CDR2 FQNNGV. V was clipped by 2 bases and J by 5 bases, with 8 bases between them. The CDR3 runs 13 residues. Study outcomes and limitations: What a later analysis showed was that several of the most significant clusters appeared linked to common viral pathogens. With later analysis, a missense DCLRE1C variant became linked to TCR beta V- and J-gene trimming.

The sequenced sample consisted of PBMCs. The sequence was collected from a woman in her twenties or thirties in good health and CMV-seropositive. This chain uses TRBV11-2 with TRBJ2-3; D is possibly TRBD2 (5 bases). The CDR3 loop reads CASSLPRGDTQYF. The CDR3 DNA is TGTGCCAGCAGCTTACCCCGGGGAGATACGCAGTATTTT.